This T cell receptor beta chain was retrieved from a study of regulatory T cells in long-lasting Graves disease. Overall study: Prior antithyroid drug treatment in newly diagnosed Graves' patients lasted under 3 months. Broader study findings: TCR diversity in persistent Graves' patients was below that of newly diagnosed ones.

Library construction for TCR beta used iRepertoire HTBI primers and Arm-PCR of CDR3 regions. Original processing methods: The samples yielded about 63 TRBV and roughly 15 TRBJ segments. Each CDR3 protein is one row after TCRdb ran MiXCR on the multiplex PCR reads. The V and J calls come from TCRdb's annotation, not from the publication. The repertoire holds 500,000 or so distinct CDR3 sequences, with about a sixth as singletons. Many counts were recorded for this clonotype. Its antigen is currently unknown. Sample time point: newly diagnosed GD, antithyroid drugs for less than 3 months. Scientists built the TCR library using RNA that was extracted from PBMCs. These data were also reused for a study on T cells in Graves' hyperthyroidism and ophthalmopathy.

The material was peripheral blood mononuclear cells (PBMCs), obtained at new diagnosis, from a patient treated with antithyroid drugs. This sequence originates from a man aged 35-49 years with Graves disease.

CDR3 sequence reads: CASSLGGGRETQYF. CDR3 nucleotides: TGTGCCAGCAGCTTAGGAGGGGGTAGGGAGACCCAGTACTTC. The chain carries TRBV7-2 and TRBJ2-5, with a weak D call TRBD1 (6 bases). Trimming took 1 base from V and 5 from J, leaving 11 bases between them. The CDR3 has 14 residues. The V gene's germline CDR1 is SGHTA and CDR2 FQGNSA.